These T cell receptor beta chains were read from a single sample in a study of blood T cell repertoires in COVID-19. Profiling relied on immunoSEQ multiplex PCR, and the TCRdb table lists in-frame clones only, not all of them. The sample has 150,000 to 200,000 clones; around 80% are singletons. The sequenced sample was PBMCs or T cells enriched from blood (not recorded which). The receptors shown here come from a man aged 50 to 60 who had recovered from COVID-19. The CDR3 runs from the conserved cysteine through the conserved F or W. Each record gives: clone size, J gene, V gene, CDR3 length, D gene, CDR3 protein, CDR3 DNA. The D gene is left open where the match is weak. Some rows mark clone size as missing; the rest say once, few, many or name a class of expanded clone.

abundance: NA; j_gene: TRBJ2-5; v_gene: TRBV3-1/TRBV3-2; len: 15; d_gene: NA; CDR3aa: CASSQDRRYQETQYF; CDR3nt: TGTGCCAGCAGCCAAGATCGCAGGTACCAAGAGACCCAGTACTTC
abundance: NA; j_gene: TRBJ2-7; v_gene: TRBV28; len: 15; d_gene: TRBD2; CDR3aa: CASSLTPGLNYEQYF; CDR3nt: TGTGCCAGCAGTCTCACCCCGGGACTAAACTACGAGCAGTACTTC
abundance: NA; j_gene: TRBJ1-2; v_gene: TRBV5-1; len: 13; d_gene: TRBD1; CDR3aa: CASSPRQGDGYTF; CDR3nt: TGCGCCAGCAGCCCCAGACAGGGAGATGGCTACACCTTC
abundance: NA; j_gene: TRBJ1-5; v_gene: TRBV10-2; len: 14; d_gene: TRBD1; CDR3aa: CASRGDSRNQPQHF; CDR3nt: TGCGCCAGCAGGGGGGACAGTAGAAATCAGCCCCAGCATTTT
abundance: NA; j_gene: TRBJ2-5; v_gene: TRBV28; len: 15; d_gene: TRBD2; CDR3aa: CASSPTSGGQETQYF; CDR3nt: TGTGCCAGCAGTCCTACTAGCGGGGGGCAAGAGACCCAGTACTTC
abundance: NA; j_gene: TRBJ1-6; v_gene: TRBV24-1; len: 13; d_gene: NA; CDR3aa: CATNRDFNSPLHF; CDR3nt: TGTGCCACAAACCGGGACTTTAATTCACCCCTCCACTTT
abundance: NA; j_gene: TRBJ1-6; v_gene: TRBV5-6; len: 14; d_gene: NA; CDR3aa: CASSPGVYNSPLHF; CDR3nt: TGTGCCAGCAGCCCGGGTGTCTATAATTCACCCCTCCACTTT
abundance: NA; j_gene: TRBJ2-3; v_gene: TRBV4-1; len: 14; d_gene: NA; CDR3aa: CASSPSIGTDTQYF; CDR3nt: TGCGCCAGCAGCCCCTCGATAGGCACAGATACGCAGTATTTT
abundance: NA; j_gene: TRBJ2-7; v_gene: TRBV5-1; len: 16; d_gene: NA; CDR3aa: CASSLIARGVDYEQYF; CDR3nt: TGCGCCAGCAGCTTGATCGCCAGGGGCGTAGACTACGAGCAGTACTTC
abundance: few; j_gene: TRBJ1-2; v_gene: TRBV10-3; len: 15; d_gene: TRBD1; CDR3aa: CAISLSGQGARGYTF; CDR3nt: TGTGCCATCAGCCTTTCGGGACAGGGGGCGCGAGGCTACACCTTC
abundance: NA; j_gene: TRBJ1-1; v_gene: TRBV29-1; len: 13; d_gene: NA; CDR3aa: CSAEVPPNTEAFF; CDR3nt: TGCAGCGCAGAGGTCCCCCCGAACACTGAAGCTTTCTTT
abundance: NA; j_gene: TRBJ1-2; v_gene: TRBV9; len: 14; d_gene: TRBD1; CDR3aa: CASSSQGQNYGYTF; CDR3nt: TGTGCCAGCAGCTCTCAGGGACAGAACTATGGCTACACCTTC
abundance: once; j_gene: TRBJ2-1; v_gene: TRBV3-1/TRBV3-2; len: 15; d_gene: NA; CDR3aa: CASSRSGQTYNEQFF; CDR3nt: TGTGCCAGCAGCCGTAGCGGCCAAACCTACAATGAGCAGTTCTTC
abundance: NA; j_gene: TRBJ1-4; v_gene: TRBV5-1; len: 14; d_gene: NA; CDR3aa: CASSFGQGREKLFF; CDR3nt: TGCGCCAGCAGCTTCGGGCAGGGGAGAGAAAAACTGTTTTTT
abundance: NA; j_gene: TRBJ2-4; v_gene: TRBV27; len: 16; d_gene: TRBD1; CDR3aa: CASSIQGAFAKNIQYF; CDR3nt: TGTGCCAGCAGTATTCAGGGGGCATTTGCCAAAAACATTCAGTACTTC
abundance: once; j_gene: TRBJ1-5; v_gene: TRBV4-1; len: 13; d_gene: NA; CDR3aa: CASSQGTNQPQHF; CDR3nt: TGCGCCAGCAGCCAAGGGACAAACCAGCCCCAGCATTTT
abundance: NA; j_gene: TRBJ1-1; v_gene: TRBV19; len: 12; d_gene: NA; CDR3aa: CASSFRNTEAFF; CDR3nt: TGTGCCAGTAGCTTCCGGAACACTGAAGCTTTCTTT
abundance: once; j_gene: TRBJ1-3; v_gene: TRBV21-1; len: 16; d_gene: NA; CDR3aa: CASSKEGLLSGNTIYF; CDR3nt: TGTGCCAGCAGCAAAGAGGGGCTACTCTCTGGAAACACCATATATTTT
abundance: NA; j_gene: TRBJ1-1; v_gene: TRBV5-4; len: 14; d_gene: TRBD1; CDR3aa: CASRDRVRGTEAFF; CDR3nt: TGTGCCAGCCGGGACAGGGTAAGGGGCACTGAAGCTTTCTTT
abundance: NA; j_gene: TRBJ1-2; v_gene: TRBV7-2; len: 14; d_gene: TRBD1; CDR3aa: CASSSGTGEYGYTF; CDR3nt: TGTGCCAGCAGCTCCGGGACAGGGGAATATGGCTACACCTTC
abundance: once; j_gene: TRBJ2-1; v_gene: TRBV6-5; len: 16; d_gene: TRBD2; CDR3aa: CASGSSGGADYNEQFF; CDR3nt: TGTGCCAGCGGTTCTAGCGGGGGGGCCGACTACAATGAGCAGTTCTTC
abundance: NA; j_gene: TRBJ1-1; v_gene: TRBV6-5; len: 14; d_gene: NA; CDR3aa: CASSYGTANTEAFF; CDR3nt: TGTGCCAGCAGTTACGGCACAGCGAACACTGAAGCTTTCTTT
abundance: NA; j_gene: TRBJ1-1; v_gene: TRBV29-1; len: 13; d_gene: TRBD1; CDR3aa: CSVERQGGTEAFF; CDR3nt: TGCAGCGTTGAAAGACAGGGAGGAACTGAAGCTTTCTTT
abundance: once; j_gene: TRBJ2-3; v_gene: TRBV19; len: 16; d_gene: TRBD2; CDR3aa: CASSRTAGGATDTQYF; CDR3nt: TGTGCCAGTAGTAGAACGGCGGGGGGGGCCACAGATACGCAGTATTTT
abundance: NA; j_gene: TRBJ1-4; v_gene: TRBV6-5; len: 13; d_gene: NA; CDR3aa: CASSSGQLEKLFF; CDR3nt: TGTGCCAGCAGTTCAGGACAGTTGGAAAAACTGTTTTTT
abundance: NA; j_gene: TRBJ2-5; v_gene: TRBV5-1; len: 15; d_gene: NA; CDR3aa: CASSPSPGVGETQYF; CDR3nt: TGCGCCAGCAGCCCCTCTCCGGGGGTCGGGGAGACCCAGTACTTC
abundance: NA; j_gene: TRBJ1-5; v_gene: TRBV19; len: 14; d_gene: TRBD1; CDR3aa: CASSIGRGPYSQHF; CDR3nt: TGTGCCAGTAGTATCGGCAGGGGGCCTTATTCCCAGCATTTT
abundance: NA; j_gene: TRBJ2-7; v_gene: TRBV5-4; len: 14; d_gene: TRBD2; CDR3aa: CASGGEQGPYEQYF; CDR3nt: TGTGCCAGCGGGGGGGAGCAGGGCCCCTACGAGCAGTACTTC
abundance: NA; j_gene: TRBJ1-2; v_gene: TRBV9; len: 15; d_gene: NA; CDR3aa: CASSVADSVSYGYTF; CDR3nt: TGTGCCAGCAGCGTAGCTGACAGCGTAAGCTATGGCTACACCTTC
abundance: NA; j_gene: TRBJ2-3; v_gene: TRBV3-1/TRBV3-2; len: 13; d_gene: NA; CDR3aa: CASSLAGQLAQYF; CDR3nt: TGTGCCAGCAGCCTGGCCGGACAACTGGCGCAGTATTTT
abundance: NA; j_gene: TRBJ2-1; v_gene: TRBV7-9; len: 15; d_gene: NA; CDR3aa: CASSGELSSYNEQFF; CDR3nt: TGTGCCAGCAGCGGGGAGTTGAGCTCCTACAATGAGCAGTTCTTC
abundance: NA; j_gene: TRBJ2-2; v_gene: TRBV5-1; len: 15; d_gene: NA; CDR3aa: CASSALLGDTGELFF; CDR3nt: TGCGCCAGCAGCGCCCTCCTCGGGGACACCGGGGAGCTGTTTTTT
abundance: NA; j_gene: TRBJ1-6; v_gene: TRBV19; len: 15; d_gene: NA; CDR3aa: CASRDSMGLSSPLHF; CDR3nt: TGTGCCAGTAGAGACTCCATGGGGCTGAGTTCACCCCTCCACTTT
abundance: NA; j_gene: TRBJ1-2; v_gene: TRBV19; len: 15; d_gene: NA; CDR3aa: CASSAGDTGNYGYTF; CDR3nt: TGTGCCAGTAGTGCCGGAGACACAGGGAACTATGGCTACACCTTC
abundance: NA; j_gene: TRBJ2-7; v_gene: TRBV25-1; len: 14; d_gene: NA; CDR3aa: CASSEGWVIDEQYF; CDR3nt: TGTGCCAGCAGCGAGGGCTGGGTAATCGACGAGCAGTACTTC
abundance: NA; j_gene: TRBJ2-7; v_gene: TRBV5-1; len: 16; d_gene: TRBD2; CDR3aa: CASSLAQAGASYEQYF; CDR3nt: TGCGCCAGCAGCTTGGCACAAGCGGGGGCCTCCTACGAGCAGTACTTC
abundance: NA; j_gene: TRBJ1-4; v_gene: TRBV5-1; len: 16; d_gene: TRBD1; CDR3aa: CASSLDAQGAGEKLFF; CDR3nt: TGCGCCAGCAGCTTGGACGCACAGGGGGCCGGTGAAAAACTGTTTTTT
abundance: NA; j_gene: TRBJ1-5; v_gene: TRBV30; len: 16; d_gene: TRBD1; CDR3aa: CAWDNRDRGSNQPQHF; CDR3nt: TGTGCCTGGGACAACCGGGACAGGGGATCCAATCAGCCCCAGCATTTT
abundance: NA; j_gene: TRBJ1-2; v_gene: TRBV2; len: 15; d_gene: TRBD1; CDR3aa: CASIPGQTKNYGYTF; CDR3nt: TGTGCCAGCATTCCGGGACAGACTAAAAACTATGGCTACACCTTC
abundance: NA; j_gene: TRBJ1-4; v_gene: TRBV19; len: 11; d_gene: TRBD1; CDR3aa: CASSATGELFF; CDR3nt: TGTGCCAGTAGCGCTACAGGGGAACTGTTTTTT
abundance: NA; j_gene: TRBJ1-1; v_gene: TRBV24-1; len: 13; d_gene: NA; CDR3aa: CATSGGPNTEAFF; CDR3nt: TGTGCCACCAGTGGAGGCCCGAACACTGAAGCTTTCTTT
abundance: NA; j_gene: TRBJ1-6; v_gene: TRBV10-3; len: 12; d_gene: NA; CDR3aa: CAIRQQNSPLHF; CDR3nt: TGTGCCATCAGACAGCAAAATTCACCCCTCCACTTT
abundance: NA; j_gene: TRBJ1-1; v_gene: TRBV12-5; len: 17; d_gene: NA; CDR3aa: CASGLVRIGSVVTEAFF; CDR3nt: TGTGCTAGTGGTTTGGTACGTATTGGCAGTGTCGTCACTGAAGCTTTCTTT